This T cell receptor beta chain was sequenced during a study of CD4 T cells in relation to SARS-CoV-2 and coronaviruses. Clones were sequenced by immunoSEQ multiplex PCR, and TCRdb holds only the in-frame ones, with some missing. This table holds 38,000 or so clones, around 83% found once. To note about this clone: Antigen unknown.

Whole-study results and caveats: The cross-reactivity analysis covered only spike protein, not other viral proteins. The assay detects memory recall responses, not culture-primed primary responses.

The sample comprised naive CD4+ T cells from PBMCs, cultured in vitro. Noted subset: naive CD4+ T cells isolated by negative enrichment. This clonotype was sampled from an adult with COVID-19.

The CDR3 region is CASTLGISAEHTEAFF. The CDR3 region has the DNA TGTGCCAGCACTTTGGGTATTTCTGCAGAACACACTGAAGCTTTCTTT. V and J are TRBV25-1 and TRBJ1-1; the D is unclear. Germline values: CDR1 MGHDK, CDR2 SYGVNS. V was trimmed by 7 bases and J by 3 bases, leaving 21 bases between them. The CDR3 is made up of 16 amino acids.